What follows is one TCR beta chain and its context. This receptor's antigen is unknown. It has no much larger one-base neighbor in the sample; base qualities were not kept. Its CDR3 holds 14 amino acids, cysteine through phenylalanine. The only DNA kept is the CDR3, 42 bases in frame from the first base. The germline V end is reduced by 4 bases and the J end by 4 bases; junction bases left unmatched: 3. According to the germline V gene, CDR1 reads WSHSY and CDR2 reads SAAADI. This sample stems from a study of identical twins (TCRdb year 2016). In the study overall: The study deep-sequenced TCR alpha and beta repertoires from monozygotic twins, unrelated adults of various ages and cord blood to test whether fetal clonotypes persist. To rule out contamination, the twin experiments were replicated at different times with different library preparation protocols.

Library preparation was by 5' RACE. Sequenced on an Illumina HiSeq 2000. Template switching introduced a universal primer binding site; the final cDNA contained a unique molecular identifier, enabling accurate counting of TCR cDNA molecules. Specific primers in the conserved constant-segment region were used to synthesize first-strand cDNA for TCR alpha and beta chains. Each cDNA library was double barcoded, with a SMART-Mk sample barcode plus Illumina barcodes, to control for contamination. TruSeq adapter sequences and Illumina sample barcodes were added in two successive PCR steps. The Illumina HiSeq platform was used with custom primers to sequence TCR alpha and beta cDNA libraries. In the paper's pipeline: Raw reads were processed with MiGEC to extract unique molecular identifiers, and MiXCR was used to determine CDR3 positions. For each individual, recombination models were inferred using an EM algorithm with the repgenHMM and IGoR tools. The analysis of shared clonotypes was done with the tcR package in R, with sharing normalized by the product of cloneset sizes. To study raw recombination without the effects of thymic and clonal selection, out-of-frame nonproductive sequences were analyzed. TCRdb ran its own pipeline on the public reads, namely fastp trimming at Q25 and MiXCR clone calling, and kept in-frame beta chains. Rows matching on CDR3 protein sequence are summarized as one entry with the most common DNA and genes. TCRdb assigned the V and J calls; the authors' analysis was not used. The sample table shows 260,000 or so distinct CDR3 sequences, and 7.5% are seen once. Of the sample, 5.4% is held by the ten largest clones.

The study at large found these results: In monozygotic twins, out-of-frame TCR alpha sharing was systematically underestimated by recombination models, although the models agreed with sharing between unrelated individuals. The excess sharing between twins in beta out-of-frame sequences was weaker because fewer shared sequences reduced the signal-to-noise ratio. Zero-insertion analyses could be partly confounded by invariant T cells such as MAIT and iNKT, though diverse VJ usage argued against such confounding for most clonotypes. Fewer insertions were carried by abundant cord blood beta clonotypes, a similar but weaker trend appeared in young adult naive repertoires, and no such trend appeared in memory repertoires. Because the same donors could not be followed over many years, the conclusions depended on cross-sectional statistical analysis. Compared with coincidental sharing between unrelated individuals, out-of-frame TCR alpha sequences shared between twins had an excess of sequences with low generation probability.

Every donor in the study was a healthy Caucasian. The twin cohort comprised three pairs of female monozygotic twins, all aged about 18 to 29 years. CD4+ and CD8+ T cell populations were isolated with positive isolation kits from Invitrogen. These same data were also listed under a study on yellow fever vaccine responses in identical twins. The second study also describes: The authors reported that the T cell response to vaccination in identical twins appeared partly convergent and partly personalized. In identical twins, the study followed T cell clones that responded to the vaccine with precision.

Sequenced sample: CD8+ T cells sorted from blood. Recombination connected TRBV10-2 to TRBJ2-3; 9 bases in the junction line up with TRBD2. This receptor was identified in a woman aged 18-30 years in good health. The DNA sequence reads TGCGCCAGCAGTGCGGTAGCGGGGGCAGATACGCAGTATTTT. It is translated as CASSAVAGADTQYF.